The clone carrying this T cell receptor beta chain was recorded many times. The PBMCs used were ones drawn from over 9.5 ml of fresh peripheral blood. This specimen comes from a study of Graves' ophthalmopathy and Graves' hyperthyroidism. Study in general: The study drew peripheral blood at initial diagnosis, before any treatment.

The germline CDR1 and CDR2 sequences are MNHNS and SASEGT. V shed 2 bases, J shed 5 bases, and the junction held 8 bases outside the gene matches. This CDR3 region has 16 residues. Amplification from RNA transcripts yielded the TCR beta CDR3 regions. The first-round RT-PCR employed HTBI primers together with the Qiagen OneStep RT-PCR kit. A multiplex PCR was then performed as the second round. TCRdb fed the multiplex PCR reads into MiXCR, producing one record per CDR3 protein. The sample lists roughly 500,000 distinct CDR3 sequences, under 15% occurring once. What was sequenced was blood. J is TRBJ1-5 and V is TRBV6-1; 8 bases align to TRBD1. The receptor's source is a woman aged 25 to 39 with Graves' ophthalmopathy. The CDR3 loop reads CASSEYTGGGHQPQHF. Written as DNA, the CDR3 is TGTGCCAGCAGTGAATACACAGGGGGGGGACATCAGCCCCAGCATTTT.